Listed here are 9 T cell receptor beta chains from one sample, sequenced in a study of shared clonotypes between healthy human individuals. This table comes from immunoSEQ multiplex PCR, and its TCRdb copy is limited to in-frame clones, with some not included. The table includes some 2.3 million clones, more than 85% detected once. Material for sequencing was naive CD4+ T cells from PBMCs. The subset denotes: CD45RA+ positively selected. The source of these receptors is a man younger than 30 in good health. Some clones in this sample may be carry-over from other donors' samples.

The CDR3 bases are TGTGCCAGCAGCTTAACGGGACCAGGGAGAAGGAATGAGCAGTTCTTC. It codes for CASSLTGPGRRNEQFF. J is TRBJ2-1 and V is TRBV7-3; D might be TRBD1 or TRBD2, each matching 5 bases. CDR1 SGHTA and CDR2 FQGTGA come from the germline V gene. CDR3 length: 16 amino acids. Trimming stripped 0 bases from V and 7 bases from J, with 16 bases between.

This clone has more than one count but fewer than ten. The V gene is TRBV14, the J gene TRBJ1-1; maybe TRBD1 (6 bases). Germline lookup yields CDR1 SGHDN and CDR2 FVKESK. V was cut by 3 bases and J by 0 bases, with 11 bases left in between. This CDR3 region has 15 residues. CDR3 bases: TGTGCCAGCAGCCAGTTGGACAGAATGAACACTGAAGCTTTCTTT. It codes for CASSQLDRMNTEAFF.

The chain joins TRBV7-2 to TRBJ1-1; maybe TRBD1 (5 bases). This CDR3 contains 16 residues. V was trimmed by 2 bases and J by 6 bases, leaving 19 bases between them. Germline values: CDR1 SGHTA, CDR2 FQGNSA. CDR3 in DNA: TGTGCCAGCAGCTTATGGGGACTCCGGACGTACCCTGAAGCTTTCTTT. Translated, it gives CASSLWGLRTYPEAFF. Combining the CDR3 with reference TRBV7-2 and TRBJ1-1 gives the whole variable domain GAGVSQSPSNKVTEKGKDVELRCDPISGHTALYWYRQSLGQGLEFLIYFQGNSAPDKSGLPSDRFSAERTGGSVSTLTIQRTQQEDSAVYLCASSLWGLRTYPEAFFGQGTRLTVV.

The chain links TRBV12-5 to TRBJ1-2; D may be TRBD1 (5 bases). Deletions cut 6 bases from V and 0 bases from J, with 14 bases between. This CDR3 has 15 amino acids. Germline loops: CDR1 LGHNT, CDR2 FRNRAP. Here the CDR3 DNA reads TGTGCTAGTGGATATGACAGCCAAGCTAACTATGGCTACACCTTC. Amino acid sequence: CASGYDSQANYGYTF.

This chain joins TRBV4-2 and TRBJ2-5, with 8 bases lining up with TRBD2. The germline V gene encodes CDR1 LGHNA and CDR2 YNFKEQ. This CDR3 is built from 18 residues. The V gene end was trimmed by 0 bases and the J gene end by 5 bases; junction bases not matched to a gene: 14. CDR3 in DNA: TGTGCCAGCAGCCAAGATGGGAGCGGGAGTTCTGGGCAGGAGACCCAGTACTTC. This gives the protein CASSQDGSGSSGQETQYF.

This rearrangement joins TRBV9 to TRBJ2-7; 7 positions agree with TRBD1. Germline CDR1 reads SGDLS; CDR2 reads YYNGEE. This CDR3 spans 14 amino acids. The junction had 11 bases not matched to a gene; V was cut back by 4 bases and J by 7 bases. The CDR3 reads CASSTRDSSQEQYF. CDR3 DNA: TGTGCCAGCAGCACCCGGGACAGCTCTCAGGAGCAGTACTTC.

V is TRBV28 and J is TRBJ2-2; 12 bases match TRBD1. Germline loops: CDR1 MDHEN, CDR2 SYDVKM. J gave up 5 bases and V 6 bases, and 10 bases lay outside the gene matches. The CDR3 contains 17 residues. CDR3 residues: CASRGTGGPIVTGELFF. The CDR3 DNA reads TGTGCCAGCAGGGGGACAGGGGGCCCGATTGTTACCGGGGAGCTGTTTTTT.

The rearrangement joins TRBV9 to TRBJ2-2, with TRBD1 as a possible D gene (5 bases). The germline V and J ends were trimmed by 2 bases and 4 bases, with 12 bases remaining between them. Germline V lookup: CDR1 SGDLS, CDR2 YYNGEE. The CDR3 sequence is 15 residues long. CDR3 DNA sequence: TGTGCCAGCAGCGTGTTTTGGGGCGGCACCGGGGAGCTGTTTTTT. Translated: CASSVFWGGTGELFF.

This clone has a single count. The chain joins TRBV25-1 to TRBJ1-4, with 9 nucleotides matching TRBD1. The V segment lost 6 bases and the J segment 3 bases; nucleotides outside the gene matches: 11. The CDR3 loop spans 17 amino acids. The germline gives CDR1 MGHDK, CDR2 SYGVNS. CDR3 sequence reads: CASRPRTGTGSNEKLFF. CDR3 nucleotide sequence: TGTGCCAGCAGGCCCAGAACCGGGACAGGGTCTAATGAAAAACTGTTTTTT.